These 32 T cell receptor beta chains came from one sample sequenced in a study of blood T cell repertoires in COVID-19. The data were produced by immunoSEQ multiplex PCR, yet TCRdb's version contains in-frame clones alone and is incomplete. The sample gives about 110,000 clones, approximately 80% of which show up once; 13% to 15% is in the top ten. Sequencing was done on a sample of peripheral blood. Source of these receptors: a woman aged 60-75 years with acute or convalescent COVID-19.

V and J are TRBV6-5 and TRBJ1-5; TRBD1 matches 7 bases. The CDR3 is 15 residues long. Losses at the gene ends were 6 bases for V and 4 bases for J; bases not matched to a gene: 9. Germline-derived CDR1 and CDR2 are MNHEY and SVGAGI. The CDR3 sequence: CASRRQGLDNQPQHF. The CDR3 DNA reads TGTGCCAGCAGGCGACAGGGCCTAGATAATCAGCCCCAGCATTTT.

This clone was counted a single time. This chain links TRBV29-1 with TRBJ2-1, with 14 bases matching TRBD2. The junction had 7 bases not matched to a gene; V was cut back by 5 bases and J by 10 bases. CDR3 length equals 14 residues. The germline V gene encodes CDR1 SQVTM and CDR2 ANQGSEA. The CDR3 here is CSVRLAGGPGEQFF. The DNA of the CDR3 is TGCAGCGTTCGACTAGCGGGAGGGCCGGGAGAGCAGTTCTTC.

The chain joins TRBV5-4 to TRBJ2-2; D is ambiguous. CDR3 size: 13 residues. Trimming left V 4 bases short and J 6 bases short, with 10 bases between. CDR1 and CDR2 (germline): SGHNT, YYREEE (reference sequence). CDR3: CASSVVQAGELFF. The CDR3 region has the DNA TGTGCCAGCAGCGTAGTGCAGGCCGGGGAGCTGTTTTTT. The full variable domain, its missing parts supplied by reference TRBV5-4 and TRBJ2-2, is ETGVTQSPTHLIKTRGQQVTLRCSSQSGHNTVSWYQQALGQGPQFIFQYYREEENGRGNFPPRFSGLQFPNYSSELNVNALELDDSALYLCASSVVQAGELFFGEGSRLTVL.

V is TRBV18 and J is TRBJ1-2, with 10 bases that match TRBD1. Germline CDR1 reads KGHSH; CDR2 reads LQKENI. V lost 4 bases, J lost 5 bases, and 7 bases stayed unmatched. This CDR3 is built from 15 residues. DNA for the CDR3: TGTGCCAGCTCACTGACAGGGGGCGCTCAGTATGGCTACACCTTC. Amino acid sequence: CASSLTGGAQYGYTF.

The chain employs TRBV28 and TRBJ1-5; tentative D call: TRBD1 (5 bases). The CDR3 is 14 residues long. V lost 7 bases and J lost 3, with 13 bases in between. The germline CDR1 and CDR2 sequences are MDHEN and SYDVKM. CDR3: CASTQAGSNQPQHF. For the CDR3, the DNA is TGTGCCAGCACCCAGGCAGGGTCCAATCAGCCCCAGCATTTT.

This chain joins TRBV10-1 and TRBJ2-7; 12 positions agree with TRBD2. This CDR3 has 17 amino acids. Germline V gene data show CDR1 as WNHNN and CDR2 as SYGVQD (reference sequence). J was trimmed by 5 bases and V by 7 bases; bases with no gene match: 15. CDR3 DNA sequence: TGCGCCAGCAACAGACTACCTCTAGCGGGAGGGCTAAACGAGCAGTACTTC. Encoded protein: CASNRLPLAGGLNEQYF.

The chain links TRBV9 to TRBJ1-4, with D perhaps TRBD1 (6 bases). Germline CDR1 and CDR2: SGDLS and YYNGEE. Trimming stripped 3 bases from V and 8 bases from J, with 20 bases between. This CDR3 region has 16 residues. The CDR3 coding sequence is TGTGCCAGCAGCGACCCACGCGGGGGGCATACGGAAAAACTGTTTTTT. This gives the protein CASSDPRGGHTEKLFF.

The chain uses TRBV19 and TRBJ1-1; D not certain. Germline values: CDR1 LNHDA, CDR2 SQIVND (reference sequence). This CDR3 has 13 residues. Trimming left V 4 bases short and J 1 base short, with 7 bases between. The CDR3 nucleotides read TGTGCCAGTAGTACAACACAGAACACTGAAGCTTTCTTT. It is translated as CASSTTQNTEAFF.

CDR3 sequence: CASSFADRGILSGANVLTF. In DNA, the CDR3 is TGTGCCAGCAGCTTCGCGGACAGGGGAATCCTCTCTGGGGCCAACGTCCTGACTTTC. This chain connects TRBV11-2 to TRBJ2-6; TRBD1 matches at 9 bases. Germline-derived CDR1 and CDR2 are SGHAT and FQNNGV. J lost 0 bases, V lost 3 bases, and 9 bases had no gene match. The CDR3 extends over 19 amino acids.

This clone was seen a single time. The gene calls are TRBV7-2 and TRBJ1-2; 10 positions agree with TRBD1. J gave up 4 bases and V 5 bases, and 7 bases lay outside the gene matches. In germline, CDR1 is SGHTA, CDR2 FQGNSA. The CDR3 runs to 15 residues. CDR3 sequence: CASSERTGGGYGYTF. In nucleotides, the CDR3 is TGTGCCAGCAGCGAGCGGACAGGGGGGGGCTATGGCTACACCTTC.

CDR3 amino acids: CASSGQGWSTEAFF. The CDR3 DNA reads as TGTGCCAGCAGCGGTCAGGGATGGAGCACTGAAGCTTTCTTT. The chain recombines TRBV9 with TRBJ1-1; maybe TRBD1 (5 bases). The V gene lost 3 bases and the J gene lost 4 bases, with 13 bases spanning the gap. This CDR3 region has 14 residues. Germline values: CDR1 SGDLS, CDR2 YYNGEE.

V and J are TRBV7-9 and TRBJ1-3; D is possibly TRBD1 (6 bases). Trimming pared 0 bases from V and 2 bases from J, leaving 11 bases between. Looked up from germline, CDR1 is SEHNR and CDR2 is FQNEAQ (reference sequence). The CDR3 length is 16 residues. The CDR3 region is CASSLASQGPGNTIYF. CDR3 nucleotide sequence: TGTGCCAGCAGCTTAGCAAGTCAGGGGCCTGGAAACACCATATATTTT. Full variable domain (missing parts from reference TRBV7-9 and TRBJ1-3): DTGVSQNPRHKITKRGQNVTFRCDPISEHNRLYWYRQTLGQGPEFLTYFQNEAQLEKSRLLSDRFSAERPKGSFSTLEIQRTEQGDSAMYLCASSLASQGPGNTIYFGEGSWLTVV.

This chain connects TRBV27 to TRBJ1-5; D gene ambiguous. This CDR3 spans 15 amino acids. Germline-derived CDR1 and CDR2 are MNHEY and SMNVEV (reference sequence). V lost 0 bases to trimming and J lost 0 bases, with 6 bases between them. CDR3 in amino acids: CASSLSVNSNQPQHF. DNA for the CDR3: TGTGCCAGCAGTTTATCCGTTAATAGCAATCAGCCCCAGCATTTT.

The chain carries TRBV6-4 and TRBJ1-6; TRBD1 agrees at 9 bases. Germline V gives CDR1 MRHNA, CDR2 SNTAGT. V lost 6 bases, J lost 9 bases, and 6 bases stayed unmatched. The CDR3 spans 14 residues. The CDR3 here is CASSATGGGSPLHF. The CDR3 DNA reads TGTGCCAGCAGCGCCACAGGGGGCGGTTCACCCCTCCACTTT.

The table lists this clone with a count of one. CDR3 sequence reads: CASSSGETQYF. The CDR3 DNA reads as TGTGCCAGCAGCTCCGGGGAGACCCAGTACTTC. This sequence joins TRBV7-9 and TRBJ2-5; D uncertain. V was clipped by 4 bases and J by 5 bases, with 5 bases between them. Germline assignment: CDR1 SEHNR and CDR2 FQNEAQ (reference sequence). This CDR3 comprises 11 residues.

This sequence joins TRBV15 and TRBJ1-1; TRBD1 is a possible D gene (6 bases). The length of the CDR3 is 17 residues. In germline, CDR1 is LNHNV, CDR2 YYDKDF (reference sequence). The V and J ends lost 8 bases and 6 bases respectively, with 28 bases between them. CDR3 in DNA: TGTGCCACCCAGACCTGGGGGCATGGTCGCGGTTTCCCTGAAGCTTTCTTT. Translating gives CATQTWGHGRGFPEAFF.

This chain uses TRBV5-1 with TRBJ1-3; the match to TRBD1 covers 7 bases. The ends lost 4 bases at V and 1 base at J; junction bases unmatched: 5. Germline CDR1 is SGHRS and CDR2 is YFSETQ. The CDR3 covers 15 residues. In DNA form, the CDR3 reads TGCGCCAGCAGCCCAACGACAGGGTCTGGAAACACCATATATTTT. It translates to CASSPTTGSGNTIYF.

The V gene is TRBV11-3, the J gene TRBJ2-7; 12 bases match TRBD2. From germline, CDR1 is SGHNT and CDR2 YENEEA. The CDR3 runs to 18 residues. Trimming at V came to 5 bases and at J to 0 bases, leaving 11 bases not matched to a gene. In DNA form, the CDR3 reads TGTGCCAGCAGCCCCAAACCTCTGACTAGCGGGAGCTCCTACGAGCAGTACTTC. Amino acid sequence: CASSPKPLTSGSSYEQYF.

The J gene is TRBJ2-2, the V gene TRBV30; 8 bases line up with TRBD1. This CDR3 has 16 residues. Germline CDR1 GTSNPN, CDR2 SVGIG (reference sequence). Trimming at V came to 8 bases and at J to 5 bases, leaving 16 bases not matched to a gene. CDR3 region: CAARRSYRGRTGELFF. In DNA, the CDR3 is TGTGCCGCCCGCAGAAGCTACAGGGGGAGGACCGGGGAGCTGTTTTTT.

The chain is built from TRBV27 and TRBJ2-5; D may be TRBD2 (6 bases). The CDR3 has 15 amino acids. From germline, CDR1 is MNHEY and CDR2 SMNVEV (reference sequence). The V and J ends lost 2 bases and 5 bases respectively, with 15 bases between them. The CDR3 DNA is TGTGCCAGCAGTTTAAGGAAACAGCGGGCGGAGACCCAGTACTTC. This sequence encodes CASSLRKQRAETQYF.

The J gene is TRBJ2-3, the V gene TRBV28; tentatively, D is TRBD2 (5 bases). Trimming removed 8 bases at V and 4 bases at J, with 13 bases between. Germline V gene sequence: CDR1 MDHEN, CDR2 SYDVKM. The CDR3 has 13 amino acids. The CDR3 region has the DNA TGTGCCAGCCAACCCGCCGGGGCAGATACGCAGTATTTT. Encoded protein: CASQPAGADTQYF.

In its sample, this clone was seen once. For the CDR3, the DNA is TGTGCCAGCAGCGTAGCAGGGGGACCCTACGAGCAGTACTTC. Translating it yields CASSVAGGPYEQYF. The chain employs TRBV5-6 and TRBJ2-7; TRBD1 matches 7 bases. The CDR3 has 14 amino acids. Germline CDR1 is SGHDT and CDR2 is YYEEEE. V shed 4 bases, J shed 2 bases, and the junction held 6 bases outside the gene matches.

The chain combines TRBV5-1 with TRBJ2-7; no firm D call. CDR1 and CDR2 from the germline V gene are SGHRS and YFSETQ. Trimming pared 4 bases from V and 2 bases from J, leaving 10 bases between. The CDR3 loop spans 13 amino acids. As DNA, the CDR3 is TGCGCCAGCAGCCGCGTAGAAGCCTACGAGCAGTACTTC. This encodes CASSRVEAYEQYF.

This clone was recorded only once. The chain carries TRBV7-3 and TRBJ2-3, with D hard to call. Trimming removed 0 bases from V and 4 bases from J, with 11 bases in between. CDR3 length equals 15 residues. The V gene's germline CDR1 is SGHTA and CDR2 FQGTGA. The CDR3 here is CASSLTALEADTQYF. Here the CDR3 DNA reads TGTGCCAGCAGCTTAACGGCGCTCGAGGCAGATACGCAGTATTTT. Using reference TRBV7-3 and TRBJ2-3 for the parts outside the CDR3, the full variable domain is GAGVSQTPSNKVTEKGKYVELRCDPISGHTALYWYRQSLGQGPEFLIYFQGTGAADDSGLPNDRFFAVRPEGSVSTLKIQRTERGDSAVYLCASSLTALEADTQYFGPGTRLTVL.

The chain uses TRBV10-2 and TRBJ2-3, with TRBD2 matching over 10 bases. Germline loops: CDR1 WSHSY, CDR2 SAAADI. The CDR3 runs to 15 residues. Trimming at V came to 4 bases and at J to 4 bases, leaving 5 bases not matched to a gene. CDR3 loop: CASSGQLAGSDTQYF. CDR3 DNA: TGCGCCAGCAGTGGACAACTAGCGGGGTCAGATACGCAGTATTTT.

The chain employs TRBV11-3 and TRBJ2-7; 12 nucleotides match TRBD2. The CDR3 is made up of 15 amino acids. Germline CDR1 reads SGHNT; CDR2 reads YENEEA. Trimming cost V 1 base and J 3 bases; bases outside gene matches: 1. The CDR3 DNA follows: TGTGCCAGCAGCTTAGGACTAGCGGGGGACTACGAGCAGTACTTC. Translated, it gives CASSLGLAGDYEQYF.

V and J are TRBV21-1 and TRBJ1-5; the table names TRBD1, a call not compared with the DNA. TRBV21-1 is an annotated pseudogene. CDR3 length: 16 amino acids. CDR3 nucleotides: TGTGCCAGCAGCCTTTCGGACAGAGGATTTGCTCAGCCCCAGCATTTT. Translation: CASSLSDRGFAQPQHF.

The chain is built from TRBV7-9 and TRBJ2-1; 12 bases line up with TRBD2. V trimming: 8 bases; J trimming: 5 bases; junction bases outside the gene matches: 4. The CDR3 runs 14 residues. Germline V CDR1 and CDR2: SEHNR, FQNEAQ (reference sequence). The DNA for the CDR3 is TGTGCCAGCCGACTAGCGGGAGATCACAATGAGCAGTTCTTC. Its protein product is CASRLAGDHNEQFF. Variable domain in full (rest from reference TRBV7-9 and TRBJ2-1): DTGVSQNPRHKITKRGQNVTFRCDPISEHNRLYWYRQTLGQGPEFLTYFQNEAQLEKSRLLSDRFSAERPKGSFSTLEIQRTEQGDSAMYLCASRLAGDHNEQFFGPGTRLTVL.

The rearrangement links TRBV4-2 to TRBJ2-1; no clear D gene. Per the germline V gene, CDR1 is LGHNA and CDR2 is YNFKEQ. With 6 bases removed from V and 2 bases from J, the gap between germline ends came to 14 bases. The CDR3 contains 15 residues. The CDR3 bases are TGTGCCAGCAGGGGCTCCACAGACCCCTACAATGAGCAGTTCTTC. Amino acids: CASRGSTDPYNEQFF.

The chain is built from TRBV11-2 and TRBJ2-5; 9 bases align to TRBD2. The trim removed 2 bases at V and 4 bases at J, leaving 11 bases unmatched. The germline gives CDR1 SGHAT, CDR2 FQNNGV. The CDR3 spans 17 residues. Written as DNA, the CDR3 is TGTGCCAGCAGCTTATGGGGTCGGGCTAGCGGGATAGAGACCCAGTACTTC. Translation gives CASSLWGRASGIETQYF.

The table lists this clone with a few counts. J is TRBJ2-7 and V is TRBV11-2; 9 bases line up with TRBD2. Germline assignment: CDR1 SGHAT and CDR2 FQNNGV. J lost 7 bases, V lost 2 bases, and 15 bases had no gene match. The CDR3 has 17 residues. The CDR3 is CASSLIAREGPTGEQYF. Here the CDR3 DNA reads TGTGCCAGCAGCTTAATTGCGCGGGAGGGCCCTACGGGGGAGCAGTACTTC.

The chain is built from TRBV2 and TRBJ2-3; a weak D match, TRBD2 (7 bases). The V end lost 9 bases, the J end lost 4 bases, and 17 bases lay between the germline ends. Germline V gene sequence: CDR1 SNHLY, CDR2 FYNNEI. This CDR3 comprises 14 residues. CDR3 region: CARKGGLGADTQYF. CDR3 nucleotide sequence: TGTGCCAGAAAGGGGGGGTTAGGTGCAGATACGCAGTATTTT.